This T cell receptor beta chain was documented in a study of CD8 T cells in Susac syndrome. About the research overall: Patients with Susac syndrome had blood drawn and were at that point therapy-naive, on corticosteroids, or on intravenous immunoglobulin alone. General observations from the study: Peak Susac CD8+ clonal expansion was seen in TEMRA cells and active patients.

A quantity of roughly 0.5 to 1 ug RNA underwent reverse transcription using random hexamers. immunoSEQ multiplex PCR amplified TCR beta CDR3 across 54 Vbeta, 13 Jbeta. TCRdb analysed the immunoSEQ multiplex PCR reads with MiXCR anew, one entry per CDR3 protein. The sample yields about 190,000 distinct CDR3 sequences, 95% seen once. Deletions cut 5 bases from V and 7 bases from J, with 14 bases between. The CDR3 is 13 amino acids. CDR1 and CDR2 (germline): MNHNY, SVGAGI (reference sequence). Definite or probable Susac syndrome was diagnosed using recently defined diagnostic criteria. Points on this clonotype: Its target is unknown.

Sequencing was carried out using CD8+ T cells from PBMCs. This TCR was recovered from a human donor with Susac syndrome. The chain combines TRBV6-6 with TRBJ1-1; D gene unclear. The CDR3 here is CASSDDLAGEAFF. The CDR3 nucleotides are TGTGCCAGCAGTGATGACCTCGCGGGTGAAGCTTTCTTT.